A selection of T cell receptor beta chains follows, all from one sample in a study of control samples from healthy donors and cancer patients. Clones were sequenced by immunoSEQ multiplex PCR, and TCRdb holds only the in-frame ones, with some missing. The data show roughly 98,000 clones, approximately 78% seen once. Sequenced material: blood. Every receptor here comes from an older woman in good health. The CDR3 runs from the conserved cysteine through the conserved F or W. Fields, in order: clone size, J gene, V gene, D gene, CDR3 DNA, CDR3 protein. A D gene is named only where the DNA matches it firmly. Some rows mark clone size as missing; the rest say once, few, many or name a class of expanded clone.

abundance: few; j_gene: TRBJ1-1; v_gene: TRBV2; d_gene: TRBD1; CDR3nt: TGTGCCAGCAGAGCACAGGGGTCGGGCACTGAAGCTTTCTTT; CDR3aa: CASRAQGSGTEAFF
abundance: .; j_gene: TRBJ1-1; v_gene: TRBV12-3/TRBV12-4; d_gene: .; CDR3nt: TGTGCCAGCAGTTTAGCGAACAGGGATGAAGCTTTCTTT; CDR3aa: CASSLANRDEAFF
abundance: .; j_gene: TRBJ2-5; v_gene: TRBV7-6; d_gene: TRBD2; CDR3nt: TGTGCCAGCAGCGAGGGACTAGCAGGGGAGACCCAGTACTTC; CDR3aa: CASSEGLAGETQYF
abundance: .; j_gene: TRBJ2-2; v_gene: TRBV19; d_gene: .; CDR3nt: TGTGCCAGTAGTATAGGAGGGGGTGTGGCCGGGGAGCTGTTTTTT; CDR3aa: CASSIGGGVAGELFF
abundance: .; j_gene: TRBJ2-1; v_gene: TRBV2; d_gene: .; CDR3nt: TGTGCCAGCAGGGAGGACTGGAACAATGAGCAGTTCTTC; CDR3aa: CASREDWNNEQFF
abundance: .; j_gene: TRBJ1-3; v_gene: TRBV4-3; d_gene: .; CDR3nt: TGCGCCAGCAGCCAAGAGGCGGCTATGTTGTCGACTGGAAGAGACACCATATATTTT; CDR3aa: CASSQEAAMLSTGRDTIYF
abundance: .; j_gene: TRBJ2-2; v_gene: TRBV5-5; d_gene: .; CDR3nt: TGTGCCAGCAGTTTCCGGACAGCCGGCACCGGGGAGCTGTTTTTT; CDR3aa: CASSFRTAGTGELFF
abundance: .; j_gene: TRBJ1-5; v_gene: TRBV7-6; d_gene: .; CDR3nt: TGTGCCAGCAGCTTAGAGGGGCCATATAGCAATCAGCCCCAGCATTTT; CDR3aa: CASSLEGPYSNQPQHF
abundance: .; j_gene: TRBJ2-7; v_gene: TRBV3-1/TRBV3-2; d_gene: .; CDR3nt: TGTGCCAGCAGCCCAATGGACACAGCCTACGAGCAGTACTTC; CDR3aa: CASSPMDTAYEQYF
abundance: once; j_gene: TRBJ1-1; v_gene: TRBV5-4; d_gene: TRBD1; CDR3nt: TGTGCCAGCAGACGCCAAACAGGGGCGGGCACTGAAGCTTTCTTT; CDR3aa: CASRRQTGAGTEAFF
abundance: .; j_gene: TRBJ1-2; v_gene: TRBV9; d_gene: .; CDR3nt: TGTGCCAGCAGCACTAGGCGAGTAGGGTCTCGGGATGGCTACACCTTC; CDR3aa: CASSTRRVGSRDGYTF
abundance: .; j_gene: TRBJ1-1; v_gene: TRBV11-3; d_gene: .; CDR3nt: TGTGCCAGCAGCCAGGGCAGGGTTCCGGTCACTGAAGCTTTCTTT; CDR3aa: CASSQGRVPVTEAFF
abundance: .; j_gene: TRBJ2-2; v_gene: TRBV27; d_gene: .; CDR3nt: TGTGCCAGCGGGAGCCGGACAGTGAACACCGGGGAGCTGTTTTTT; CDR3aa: CASGSRTVNTGELFF
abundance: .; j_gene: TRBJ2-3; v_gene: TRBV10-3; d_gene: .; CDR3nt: TGTGCCATCAGGGGACTGACAGATACGCAGTATTTT; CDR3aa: CAIRGLTDTQYF
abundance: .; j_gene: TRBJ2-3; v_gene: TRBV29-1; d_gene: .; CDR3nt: TGCAGCGTTGTTGGGGGGGCCACAGATACGCAGTATTTT; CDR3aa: CSVVGGATDTQYF
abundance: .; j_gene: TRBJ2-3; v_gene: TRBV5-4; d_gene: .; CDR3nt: TGTGCCAGCAGAACCTCCGGCCCCACAGATACGCAGTATTTT; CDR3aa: CASRTSGPTDTQYF
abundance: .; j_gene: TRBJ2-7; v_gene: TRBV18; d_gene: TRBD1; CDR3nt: TGTGCCAGCTCACTTGCCGGGACAGGGGGCTACGAGCAGTACTTC; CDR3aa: CASSLAGTGGYEQYF
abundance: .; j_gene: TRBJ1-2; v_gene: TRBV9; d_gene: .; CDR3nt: TGTGCCAGCAGCAGTGATTGGACTCCCGGCGATGGCTACACCTTC; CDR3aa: CASSSDWTPGDGYTF
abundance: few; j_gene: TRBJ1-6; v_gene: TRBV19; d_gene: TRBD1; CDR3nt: TGTGCCAGTAGTGTCGCCCAGGGGGCAAATTCACCCCTCCACTTT; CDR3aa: CASSVAQGANSPLHF
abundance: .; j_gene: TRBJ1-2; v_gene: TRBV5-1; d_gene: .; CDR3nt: TGCGCCAGCAGCTCGCAGGGCCCTAACTATGGCTACACCTTC; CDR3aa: CASSSQGPNYGYTF
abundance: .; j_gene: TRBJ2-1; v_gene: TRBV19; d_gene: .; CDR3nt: TGTGCCAGTAGCACAAGGGTCGGAGAGCAGTTCTTC; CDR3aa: CASSTRVGEQFF
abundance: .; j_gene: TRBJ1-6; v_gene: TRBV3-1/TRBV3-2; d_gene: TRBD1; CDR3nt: TGTGCCAGCAGCCAACCACAGGGGAATTCACCCCTCCACTTT; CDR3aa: CASSQPQGNSPLHF
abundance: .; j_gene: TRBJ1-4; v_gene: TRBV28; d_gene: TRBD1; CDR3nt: TGTGCCAGCGACTCCCAGGGGGGAATTAATGAAAAACTGTTTTTT; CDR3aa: CASDSQGGINEKLFF
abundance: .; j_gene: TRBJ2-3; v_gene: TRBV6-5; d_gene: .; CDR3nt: TGTGCCAGCAGTTCGGTCCGGACAGATACGCAGTATTTT; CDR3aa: CASSSVRTDTQYF
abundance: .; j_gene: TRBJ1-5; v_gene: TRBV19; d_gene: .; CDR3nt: TGTGCCAGTAGTTTGGGACTGCAAGGTCAGCCCCAGCATTTT; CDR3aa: CASSLGLQGQPQHF
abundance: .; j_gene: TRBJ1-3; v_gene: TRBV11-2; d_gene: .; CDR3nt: TGTGCCAGCAGCTATAGGGGGACGGACTCTGGAAACACCATATATTTT; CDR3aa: CASSYRGTDSGNTIYF
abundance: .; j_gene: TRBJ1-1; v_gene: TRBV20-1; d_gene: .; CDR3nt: TGCAGTGCGGGGGGGGACACTGAAGCTTTCTTT; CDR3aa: CSAGGDTEAFF
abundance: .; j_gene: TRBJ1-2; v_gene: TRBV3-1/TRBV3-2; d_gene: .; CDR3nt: TGTGCCAGCAGCCCCCTCGGCAGGGCCTATGGCTACACCTTC; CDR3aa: CASSPLGRAYGYTF
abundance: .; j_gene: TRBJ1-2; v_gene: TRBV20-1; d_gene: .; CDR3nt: TGCAGTGCCTCCGGGGGCTACACCTTC; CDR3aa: CSASGGYTF
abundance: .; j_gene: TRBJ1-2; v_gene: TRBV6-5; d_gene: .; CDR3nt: TGTGCCAGCAGGCAAGGGGAGGGTAACACCTTC; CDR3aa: CASRQGEGNTF
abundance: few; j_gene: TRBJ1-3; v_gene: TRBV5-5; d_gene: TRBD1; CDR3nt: TGTGCCAGCAGCTTTGACAGGGTCCCTGGAAACACCATATATTTT; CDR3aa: CASSFDRVPGNTIYF
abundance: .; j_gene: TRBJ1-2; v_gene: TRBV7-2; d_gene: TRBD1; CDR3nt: TGTGCCAGTGGCCCCACCCTCCGGGACAGGGAGGTTTTAACCTTC; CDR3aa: CASGPTLRDREVLTF